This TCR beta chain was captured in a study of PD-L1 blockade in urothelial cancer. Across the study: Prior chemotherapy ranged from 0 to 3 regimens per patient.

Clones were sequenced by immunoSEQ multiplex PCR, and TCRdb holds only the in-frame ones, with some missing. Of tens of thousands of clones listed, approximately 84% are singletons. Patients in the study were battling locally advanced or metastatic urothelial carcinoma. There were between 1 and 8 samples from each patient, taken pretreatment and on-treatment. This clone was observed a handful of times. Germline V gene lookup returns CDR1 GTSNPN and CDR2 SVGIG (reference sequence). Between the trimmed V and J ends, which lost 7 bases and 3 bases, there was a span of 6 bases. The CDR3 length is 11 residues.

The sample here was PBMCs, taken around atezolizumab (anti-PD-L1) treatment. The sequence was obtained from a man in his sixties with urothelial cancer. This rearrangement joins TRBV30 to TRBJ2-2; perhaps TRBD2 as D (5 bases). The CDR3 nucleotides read TGTGCCTTCGGGGACACCGGGGAGCTGTTTTTT. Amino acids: CAFGDTGELFF.